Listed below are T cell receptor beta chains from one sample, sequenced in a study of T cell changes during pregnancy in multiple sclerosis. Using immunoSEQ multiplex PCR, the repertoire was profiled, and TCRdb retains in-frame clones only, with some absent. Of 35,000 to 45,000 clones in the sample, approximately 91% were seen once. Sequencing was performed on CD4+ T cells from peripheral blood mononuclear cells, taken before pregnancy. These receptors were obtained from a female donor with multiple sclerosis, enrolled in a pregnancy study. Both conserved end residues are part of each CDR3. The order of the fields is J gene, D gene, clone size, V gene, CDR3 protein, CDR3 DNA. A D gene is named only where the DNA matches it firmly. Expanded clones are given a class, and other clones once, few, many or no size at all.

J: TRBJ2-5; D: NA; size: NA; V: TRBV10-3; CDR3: CAISRGGQFEETQYF; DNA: TGTGCCATCAGCCGGGGTGGGCAGTTCGAAGAGACCCAGTACTTC
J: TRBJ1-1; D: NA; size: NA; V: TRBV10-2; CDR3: CASSDPLTEAFF; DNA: TGCGCCAGCAGTGATCCCCTGACTGAAGCTTTCTTT
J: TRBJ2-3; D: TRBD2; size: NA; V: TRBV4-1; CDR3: CASSLLTSRDTQYF; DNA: TGCGCCAGCAGCCTTCTGACTAGCAGAGATACGCAGTATTTT
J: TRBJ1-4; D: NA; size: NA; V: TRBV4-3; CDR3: CASSHRQDKANEKLFF; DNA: TGCGCCAGCAGCCACCGACAGGACAAGGCGAATGAAAAACTGTTTTTT
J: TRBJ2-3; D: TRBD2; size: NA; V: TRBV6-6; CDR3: CASSQGTSGGFDTQYF; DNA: TGTGCCAGCAGCCAGGGGACTAGCGGGGGATTCGATACGCAGTATTTT
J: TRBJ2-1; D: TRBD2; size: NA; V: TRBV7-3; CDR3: CASSLTQPVGTSTDNEQFF; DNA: TGTGCCAGCAGCTTAACGCAACCTGTGGGGACTAGCACCGACAATGAGCAGTTCTTC
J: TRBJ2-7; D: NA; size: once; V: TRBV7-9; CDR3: CASSFLDNDEQYF; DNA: TGTGCCAGCAGCTTTTTGGACAATGACGAGCAGTACTTC
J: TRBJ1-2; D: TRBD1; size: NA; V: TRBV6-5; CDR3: CASSYEGARGGYTF; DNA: TGTGCCAGCAGTTATGAGGGGGCGAGGGGTGGCTACACCTTC
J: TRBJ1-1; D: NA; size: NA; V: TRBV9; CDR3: CASSGRRAGEGTEAFF; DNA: TGTGCCAGCAGCGGCCGACGAGCAGGAGAGGGAACTGAAGCTTTCTTT
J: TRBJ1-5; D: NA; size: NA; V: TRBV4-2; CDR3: CASSHEDSLNQPQHF; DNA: TGTGCCAGCAGCCATGAGGACAGCCTCAATCAGCCCCAGCATTTT
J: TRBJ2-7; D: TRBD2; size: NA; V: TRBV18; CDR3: CASLSGLAPDEQYF; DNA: TGTGCCAGCTTATCGGGACTAGCCCCGGACGAGCAGTACTTC
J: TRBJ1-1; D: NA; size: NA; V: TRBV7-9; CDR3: CASSLLGGTEAFF; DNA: TGTGCCAGCAGCTTATTGGGGGGCACTGAAGCTTTCTTT
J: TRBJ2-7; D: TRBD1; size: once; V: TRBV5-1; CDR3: CASSFNIDRGRFEQYF; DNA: TGCGCCAGCAGCTTTAATATTGACAGGGGGCGGTTCGAGCAGTACTTC
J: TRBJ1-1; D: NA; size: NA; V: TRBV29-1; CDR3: CSAGAGAQNTEAFF; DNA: TGCAGCGCAGGTGCGGGGGCGCAGAACACTGAAGCTTTCTTT
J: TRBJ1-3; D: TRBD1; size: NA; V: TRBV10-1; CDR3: CASSPGTGDFSGNTIYF; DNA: TGCGCCAGCAGTCCCGGGACAGGAGACTTCTCTGGAAACACCATATATTTT
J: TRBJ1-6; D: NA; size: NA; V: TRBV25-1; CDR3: CASTDPGSPLHF; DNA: TGTGCCAGCACCGACCCAGGGTCCCCCCTCCACTTT
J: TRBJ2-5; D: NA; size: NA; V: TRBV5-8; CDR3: CASAIPGLRQETQYF; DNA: TGTGCCAGCGCCATCCCCGGTCTACGCCAAGAGACCCAGTACTTC
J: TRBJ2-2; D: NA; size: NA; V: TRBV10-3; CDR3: CAVHQPTFSNTGELFF; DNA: TGTGCCGTTCATCAACCAACTTTCTCGAACACCGGGGAGCTGTTTTTT
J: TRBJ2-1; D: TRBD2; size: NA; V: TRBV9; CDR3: CASNPGGRDEQFF; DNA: TGTGCCAGCAACCCTGGGGGGAGGGATGAGCAGTTCTTC
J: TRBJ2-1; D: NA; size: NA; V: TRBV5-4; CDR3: CASSPVARLPYNEQFF; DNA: TGTGCCAGCAGTCCCGTGGCTCGCCTGCCTTACAATGAGCAGTTCTTC
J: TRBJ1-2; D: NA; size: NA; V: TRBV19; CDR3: CASSINGYGYTF; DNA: TGTGCCAGTAGTATAAACGGCTATGGCTACACCTTC
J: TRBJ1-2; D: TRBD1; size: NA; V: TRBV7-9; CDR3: CASSRDSYYGYTF; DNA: TGTGCCAGCAGCCGGGACAGCTACTATGGCTACACCTTC
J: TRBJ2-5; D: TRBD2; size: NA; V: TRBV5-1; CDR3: CASNPSLGAGGYEETQYF; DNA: TGCGCCAGCAACCCCTCACTTGGGGCGGGGGGTTACGAAGAGACCCAGTACTTC
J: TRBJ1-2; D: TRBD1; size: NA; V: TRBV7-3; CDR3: CASSADREDGYTF; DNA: TGTGCCAGCAGCGCGGACAGGGAGGATGGCTACACCTTC
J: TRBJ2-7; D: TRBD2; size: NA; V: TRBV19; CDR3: CATRAGATYEQYF; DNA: TGTGCCACCCGAGCGGGGGCTACCTACGAGCAGTACTTC
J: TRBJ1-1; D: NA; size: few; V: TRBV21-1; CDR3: CASSIGTGMTEAFF; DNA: TGTGCCAGCAGCATCGGGACAGGGATGACTGAAGCTTTCTTT
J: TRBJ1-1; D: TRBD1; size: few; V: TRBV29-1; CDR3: CSVLGQGADGTEAFF; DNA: TGCAGCGTTTTAGGACAGGGGGCCGATGGCACTGAAGCTTTCTTT
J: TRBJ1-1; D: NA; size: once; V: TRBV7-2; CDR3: CASSLSQDTEAFF; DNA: TGTGCCAGCAGCTTAAGCCAGGACACTGAAGCTTTCTTT
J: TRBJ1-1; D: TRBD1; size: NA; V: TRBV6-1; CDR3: CASNQDRVRTEAFF; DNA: TGTGCCAGCAACCAAGACAGGGTTCGGACTGAAGCTTTCTTT
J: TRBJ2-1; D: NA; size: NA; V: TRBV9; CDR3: CASSVGQNNEQFF; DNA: TGTGCCAGCAGCGTAGGGCAGAACAATGAGCAGTTCTTC
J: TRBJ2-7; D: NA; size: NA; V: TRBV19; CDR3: CASKTGESSYEQYF; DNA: TGTGCCAGTAAAACAGGTGAGAGCTCCTACGAGCAGTACTTC
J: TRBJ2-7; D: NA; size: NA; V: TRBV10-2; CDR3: CASSPKPSYEQYF; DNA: TGCGCCAGCAGCCCAAAGCCCTCCTACGAGCAGTACTTC
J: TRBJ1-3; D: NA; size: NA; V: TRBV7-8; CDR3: CASSLIPDTIYF; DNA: TGTGCCAGCAGCTTAATTCCAGACACCATATATTTT
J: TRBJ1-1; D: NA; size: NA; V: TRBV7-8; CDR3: CASSPGGGTEAFF; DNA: TGTGCCAGCAGCCCGGGGGGGGGCACTGAAGCTTTCTTT
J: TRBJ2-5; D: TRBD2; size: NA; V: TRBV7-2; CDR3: CASSSGLAGAGTQYF; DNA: TGTGCCAGCAGCTCGGGACTAGCGGGGGCGGGGACCCAGTACTTC
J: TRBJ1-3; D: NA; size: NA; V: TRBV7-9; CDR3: CASSLEGTTGNTIYF; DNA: TGTGCCAGCAGCTTAGAAGGGACTACTGGAAACACCATATATTTT
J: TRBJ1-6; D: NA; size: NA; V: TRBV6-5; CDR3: CASSYPAGGVNSPLHF; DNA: TGTGCCAGCAGTTACCCCGCGGGAGGGGTCAATTCACCCCTCCACTTT
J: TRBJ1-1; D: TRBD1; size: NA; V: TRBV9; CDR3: CASSPQGRGQRGAFF; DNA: TGTGCCAGCAGCCCCCAGGGCAGGGGGCAGAGGGGAGCTTTCTTT
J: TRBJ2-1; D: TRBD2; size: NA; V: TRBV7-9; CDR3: CASSLVGLAGTPPFF; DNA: TGTGCCAGCAGCCTCGTCGGACTAGCGGGAACTCCCCCGTTCTTC
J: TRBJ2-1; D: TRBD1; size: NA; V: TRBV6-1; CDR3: CASSPRGPQAGEQFF; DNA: TGTGCCAGCAGTCCCAGGGGGCCCCAGGCTGGTGAGCAGTTCTTC
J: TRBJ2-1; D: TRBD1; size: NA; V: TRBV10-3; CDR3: CAISESGRGRIGGSSYNEQFF; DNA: TGTGCCATCAGTGAGTCTGGCAGGGGGCGAATCGGAGGTAGCTCCTACAATGAGCAGTTCTTC
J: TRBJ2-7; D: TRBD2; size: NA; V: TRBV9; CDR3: CASSPGGTQTYEQYF; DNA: TGTGCCAGCAGCCCGGGGGGGACTCAAACCTACGAGCAGTACTTC
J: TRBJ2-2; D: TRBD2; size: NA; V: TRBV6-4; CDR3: CASSGCSGWGTGELFF; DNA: TGTGCCAGCAGTGGGTGTAGCGGGTGGGGCACCGGGGAGCTGTTTTTT
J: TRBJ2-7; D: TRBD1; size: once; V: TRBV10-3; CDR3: CAISERQGSYEQYF; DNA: TGTGCCATCAGTGAGCGACAGGGCTCCTACGAGCAGTACTTC